This TCR beta chain is from a study of cytomegalovirus exposure and HLA in healthy donors (dated by TCRdb to the late 2010s). Describing the broader study: According to an earlier analysis of 587 of the donors, some 180 million T cells yielded over 100 million unique TCR beta sequences and approximately 280 Gb of sequence data. About 330 gigabases of sequencing data and 91 million or so unique TCR sequences made up an early release that covered under 750 HLA-typed donors. Of the 300 to 500 genotyped donors, roughly 76% were placed in the genetic ancestry cluster associated with self-reported Caucasian donors. The aim of the study was to test whether cataloging public T cell receptors could identify signatures of past pathogen exposure. The T cell repertoires of around 730 subjects were profiled by immunosequencing and related to cytomegalovirus serostatus. In addition to the first cohort of 666 subjects, a separate validation cohort of approximately 130 different subjects was used. To predict cytomegalovirus infection status, the study brought together high-throughput TCR immunosequencing, statistical association of individual TCRs with disease status, and machine learning. A later analysis re-examined previously published TCR beta repertoires from around 670 donors and added high-resolution HLA genotyping to investigate patterns of TCR occurrence. The later analysis used no new phenotypic data to find candidate immune exposures, relying instead on TCR beta sequences and their occurrence across donors. An earlier analysis of roughly 600 of the donors used high-throughput TCR beta sequencing to judge whether each TCR beta V gene segment behaved as functional or pseudogenic. Donor age, sex, ethnicity and CMV serostatus were compiled together with the repertoire data. Genome-wide SNP genotypes for about three fifths of the roughly 670 donors were used in a later genetic analysis, which treated that subset as a discovery cohort. All discovery cohort repertoires had been generated on a single sequencing platform. Both class I and class II loci were covered by HLA typing, at four-digit resolution. The number of donors typed differed by locus, with about 629-640 for A, B, C, DRB1 and DQB1, around 560 for DQA1, nearly 610 for DPA1, and 400 to 490 for DPB1. A handful of DR-DQ haplotypes were handled as single units for association and clustering because linkage in the cohort was strong. Among a few hundred genotyped donors of the cohort, an average of approximately 250,000 unique TCR beta nucleotide sequences were sequenced per donor, roughly 20% of them non-productive.

V is clipped by 2 bases and J by 0 bases, and the sequence between their germline boundaries is 8 bases long. The germline V gene supplies CDR1 MNHNS and CDR2 SASEGT. The CDR3 spans 14 residues, from the cysteine through the phenylalanine. Only the CDR3 DNA stays, 42 bases, in frame from base 1. As regards this clone: Its antigen is currently not known. No much larger clonotype is one base removed from it; base qualities were not supplied.

The cohort was made up of about 670 healthy bone marrow donors. At the time of sampling, all cohort members were nominally healthy, though unrecorded immune exposures were likely present. The donor tested CMV seronegative and was one of the 352 seronegative cohort members. A peripheral blood sample was collected from each donor, and TCR beta sequencing was performed on peripheral blood mononuclear cells. The Qiagen DNeasy Blood Extraction Kit was used to extract genomic DNA from the blood cell samples. The protocol used for the library was the immunoSEQ multiplex PCR assay. The multiplex PCR relied on a mix of 60 forward primers for TCR Vbeta segments and 13 reverse primers for TCR Jbeta segments. Amplification of the CDR3 region of rearranged TCR beta genes was performed with a multiplex PCR assay on genomic DNA. On the Illumina HiSeq System, the amplified TCR beta libraries were sequenced as 87-base-pair reads. Regarding the original processing steps: A later analysis counted approximately 76 million unique TCR beta chains across the 700 or so repertoires, and 9 million to 14 million of these chains were shared by at least two donors. Raw reads were error-corrected and collapsed into unique sequences with a nearest-neighbor algorithm that merged closely related sequences to remove PCR and sequencing errors. CDR3 sequences were aligned to IMGT reference sequences to assign V, D and J gene segments. Each retained sequence needed at least a six-nucleotide match to both a V gene segment and a J gene segment. A rearrangement was called productive if the CDR3 had no stop codons and remained in frame with V and J, and every other rearrangement was called non-productive. CDR3 was defined by IMGT convention, running from the second conserved V-encoded cysteine to the conserved J-encoded phenylalanine. The earlier analysis of approximately 500 of the donors excluded sequences that lacked an unambiguous match to a single V gene segment. In an earlier analysis of around 600 of the donors, V segments were called functional above 56.7% productive rearrangements and were called segregating when the between-donor standard deviation exceeded 5%. A statistical classification framework was built for diagnosing cytomegalovirus status from the catalog of TCR beta chain sequences. A later analysis assigned V and J genes by comparing TCR nucleotide sequences with IMGT/GENE-DB human TR gene sequences. A later analysis assigned CDR3 sequences and most-parsimonious VDJ recombination scenarios with the TCRdist pipeline. In a later analysis, every TCR beta chain was defined by the combination of its CDR3 amino acid sequence and its V-gene family, and reads without a unique V-gene family were dropped. A later analysis removed 550 to 700 highly shared, low-generation-probability nucleotide sequences to deal with suspected cross-contamination and a sequencing artifact. For each public chain, a later analysis derived a clonal expansion index from normalized ranks of inferred template counts within each repertoire. A later analysis computed generation probabilities with a VDJ recombination model fitted to out-of-frame rearrangements, and checked the results against IGoR. Hypergeometric tests were used in a later analysis to score TCR-TCR, TCR-HLA and TCR-CMV co-occurrence, with a repertoire-size bias correction applied to the TCR pairs. To estimate false discovery rates, a later analysis permuted the HLA or CMV assignments 20 times. In a later analysis, co-occurring TCRs were grouped using DBSCAN, and TCRdist sequence similarity was added for clustering within HLA-allele-positive subsets. Co-occurrence clustering excluded repertoires with fewer than 30,000 or more than 120,000 public chains, plus five with anomalous nucleotide sharing. TCRdb carries this immuneACCESS record with in-frame sequences only. Its versions omit some clonotypes, under half of them owing to an unresolved V gene in the studies checked, with the rest unexplained. V and J calls and clone size are those listed in that table; D and trimming were worked out from the DNA. A total of 150,000 to 200,000 clones appear in this sample, around 77% of them only once. Jointly, the top ten make up 1.5% to 1.8% of the sample.

Broader findings and caveats from the paper: Linkage disequilibrium might explain the correlated functional status among segregating V segments, but an unknown experimental factor could not be ruled out. A few of the identified cytomegalovirus-associated TCR beta chains were confirmed in vitro to be specific for cytomegalovirus antigens. The 87-base-pair reads could not distinguish some IMGT-functional V segments, including TRBV6-2 and TRBV6-3, so those segments were excluded. Roughly uniform sequencing depth across donors was assumed in presence/absence analyses, although this assumption may not hold. Strong co-occurrence of HLA alleles, especially DR and DQ, made assigning TCR associations to individual alleles difficult. In an earlier analysis of some 640 of the donors, most TCR beta V segments were observed in productive rearrangements about 87% or about 30% of the time, broadly matching IMGT annotations. In a later analysis, several top co-occurrence clusters were reported to appear linked to parvovirus B19, influenza, CMV and Epstein-Barr virus. Because HLA typing was missing for some donors at each locus, association tests included only the typed subset. A further reported finding was that TCR beta sequences accurately predicted the HLA-A and HLA-B alleles for most subjects in the first cohort. The classifier was reported to diagnose cytomegalovirus status with high specificity and sensitivity in both the original cohort and the validation cohort. Across donors, most TCR sequences were observed very rarely, whereas some public TCRs were present in many individuals. In a later analysis, TCR association rates were found to vary across HLA loci, with the most associated TCRs seen for DRB1 alleles and the fewest for HLA-C alleles. In a later analysis, HLA-associated TCR beta chains were found to be more clonally expanded and to have lower generation probabilities than equally common non-associated chains. A later genetic analysis reported fewer N-insertions in productive TCRs among donors in an Asian-associated ancestry cluster than the roughly 700-donor mean. The sequencing pipeline was judged likely to have produced a cluster of highly shared sequence variants as a technical artifact. A later analysis found that most CMV-associated TCR beta chains appeared HLA-restricted, with HLA associations seemingly driven largely by CMV exposure. In a later genetic analysis, a missense DCLRE1C variant was associated with V-gene and J-gene trimming of TCR beta chains, and the association was replicated in an independent cohort. Specific HLA alleles were associated with 15,000 to 20,000 TCR beta sequences at a false discovery rate of 0.05 in a later analysis. The authors suggested that the approach could potentially be generalized to other disease states and immunological phenotypes. A total of fewer than 200 TCR beta chains were listed by the study as associated with cytomegalovirus. CMV serostatus was the only immune exposure information available for the cohort. Only TCR beta chains were sequenced in this cohort, and the absence of alpha or paired-chain data limited detectable features. The earlier analysis of a few hundred of the donors excluded roughly 16 rarely observed V segments, including chromosome 9 orphons, because counts were too low.

In this chain, TRBV6-1 is recombined with TRBJ2-7; too little of a D gene remains to name it. Material for sequencing was PBMCs. This receptor was obtained from a man in his forties or fifties in good health and CMV-seronegative. This receptor has the CDR3 CASSENLPSYEQYF. DNA sequence: TGTGCCAGCAGTGAAAATCTTCCCTCCTACGAGCAGTACTTC.